This T cell receptor beta chain was sequenced for a study of cytomegalovirus exposure and HLA in healthy donors. Regarding the study as a whole: Researchers reportedly found TCR beta sequences accurately predicted most subjects' HLA-A and HLA-B alleles. TCR beta chains numbering more than 150 were designated cytomegalovirus-associated.

PCR employed 60 Vbeta and 13 Jbeta primers. Produced via immunoSEQ multiplex PCR; TCRdb's table is partial and in-frame only. The sample carries fewer than 100,000 clones, roughly 80% recorded once. V dropped 5 bases and J dropped 4; count of bases not matched to a gene: 4. The length of the CDR3 is 13 residues. Germline values: CDR1 GTSNPN, CDR2 SVGIG (reference sequence). This clone was counted only a few times. Its target is not known. J is TRBJ1-3 and V is TRBV30; 8 nucleotides line up with TRBD1. Source material: PBMCs. The TCR sequence derives from a woman aged 60-70 years in good health and CMV-seronegative. CDR3 sequence: CAWATGAGNTIYF. The CDR3 region has the DNA TGTGCCTGGGCGACAGGGGCAGGAAACACCATATATTTT.